Listed below are T cell receptor beta chains from one sample, sequenced in a study of OX40 agonist ivuxolimab in advanced cancers. Sequencing used immunoSEQ multiplex PCR; TCRdb keeps in-frame clones, though not all of them. Altogether under 100,000 clones are present, about nine tenths being singletons, with the ten largest covering about 0.7%. The sample was CD4+ or CD8+ T cells sorted from blood, taken in a trial of the OX40 agonist ivuxolimab. These receptor sequences come from an adult with an advanced solid tumor such as melanoma, head and neck, liver or kidney cancer. CDR3s include the opening cysteine and the closing phenylalanine or tryptophan. Fields, in order: V gene, clone size, D gene, J gene, CDR3 protein, CDR3 DNA. The D gene is left open where the match is weak. Where a row states a size, it is once, few, many or the class of an expanded clone; other rows omit it.

v_call: TRBV5-1; clone_size: .; d_call: .; j_call: TRBJ2-3; cdr3_aa: CASSYDPAGRDTQYF; cdr3_nt: TGCGCCAGCAGCTACGATCCTGCGGGGAGGGATACGCAGTATTTT
v_call: TRBV13; clone_size: .; d_call: .; j_call: TRBJ2-1; cdr3_aa: CASQWYEEQFF; cdr3_nt: TGTGCCAGCCAGTGGTATGAAGAGCAGTTCTTC
v_call: TRBV6-1; clone_size: once; d_call: TRBD2; j_call: TRBJ2-7; cdr3_aa: CATRDYYSEQYF; cdr3_nt: TGTGCCACTAGGGACTACTACTCCGAGCAGTACTTC
v_call: TRBV14; clone_size: .; d_call: TRBD2; j_call: TRBJ2-2; cdr3_aa: CASSRRGGPNTGELFF; cdr3_nt: TGTGCCAGCAGCCGCCGGGGGGGGCCGAACACCGGGGAGCTGTTTTTT
v_call: TRBV28; clone_size: .; d_call: .; j_call: TRBJ2-3; cdr3_aa: CASTPGAPDTQYF; cdr3_nt: TGTGCCAGCACCCCGGGGGCCCCAGATACGCAGTATTTT
v_call: TRBV7-9; clone_size: .; d_call: .; j_call: TRBJ2-3; cdr3_aa: CASSSQGRADTQYF; cdr3_nt: TGTGCCAGCAGCTCACAAGGACGCGCAGATACGCAGTATTTT
v_call: TRBV7-3; clone_size: .; d_call: .; j_call: TRBJ2-5; cdr3_aa: CASSPGGTVQETQYF; cdr3_nt: TGTGCCAGCAGCCCGGGCGGGACAGTACAAGAGACCCAGTACTTC
v_call: TRBV27; clone_size: .; d_call: .; j_call: TRBJ2-7; cdr3_aa: CASREQRAGGAEQYF; cdr3_nt: TGTGCCAGCAGGGAACAGCGGGCAGGGGGGGCCGAGCAGTACTTC
v_call: TRBV10-3; clone_size: .; d_call: TRBD2; j_call: TRBJ2-3; cdr3_aa: CAITDGTSGIRDTQYF; cdr3_nt: TGTGCCATCACCGACGGGACTAGCGGAATCAGAGATACGCAGTATTTT
v_call: TRBV19; clone_size: once; d_call: TRBD1; j_call: TRBJ1-3; cdr3_aa: CASRKPDRAGNTIYF; cdr3_nt: TGTGCCAGTCGAAAGCCCGACAGGGCCGGAAACACCATATATTTT
v_call: TRBV14; clone_size: .; d_call: TRBD1; j_call: TRBJ1-6; cdr3_aa: CASSQATGRGPLSPLHF; cdr3_nt: TGTGCCAGCAGCCAAGCGACGGGAAGGGGGCCACTCTCACCCCTCCACTTT
v_call: TRBV6-1; clone_size: .; d_call: TRBD2; j_call: TRBJ2-3; cdr3_aa: CASSSAGGADTQYF; cdr3_nt: TGTGCCAGCAGCTCAGCGGGGGGCGCAGATACGCAGTATTTT
v_call: TRBV23-1; clone_size: .; d_call: TRBD1; j_call: TRBJ2-2; cdr3_aa: CASSQSGMENRGENSGELFF; cdr3_nt: TGCGCCAGCAGTCAATCGGGGATGGAAAACAGGGGAGAGAACTCCGGGGAGCTGTTTTTT
v_call: TRBV6-6; clone_size: .; d_call: TRBD1; j_call: TRBJ2-7; cdr3_aa: CASSGLPGQVTPRDF; cdr3_nt: TGTGCCAGCAGTGGCCTACCGGGACAGGTTACACCCAGGGACTTC
v_call: TRBV7-8; clone_size: .; d_call: .; j_call: TRBJ2-3; cdr3_aa: CASSLLDSTDTQYF; cdr3_nt: TGTGCCAGCAGCTTATTGGACAGCACAGATACGCAGTATTTT
v_call: TRBV5-1; clone_size: once; d_call: TRBD2; j_call: TRBJ2-1; cdr3_aa: CAIRTSGGREQFF; cdr3_nt: TGCGCCATCAGGACTAGCGGGGGTAGGGAGCAGTTCTTC
v_call: TRBV7-7; clone_size: few; d_call: .; j_call: TRBJ2-7; cdr3_aa: CASSFRGAGEQYF; cdr3_nt: TGTGCTAGCAGCTTTCGGGGGGCAGGCGAGCAGTACTTC
v_call: TRBV11-2; clone_size: .; d_call: .; j_call: TRBJ2-7; cdr3_aa: CASSVTYEQYF; cdr3_nt: TGTGCCAGCAGCGTCACCTACGAGCAGTACTTC
v_call: TRBV18; clone_size: .; d_call: .; j_call: TRBJ2-7; cdr3_aa: CASSRQQNYEQYF; cdr3_nt: TGTGCCAGCTCACGGCAACAGAACTACGAGCAGTACTTC
v_call: TRBV19; clone_size: .; d_call: .; j_call: TRBJ2-1; cdr3_aa: CASGELAGPKNEQFF; cdr3_nt: TGTGCCAGCGGGGAATTGGCAGGCCCTAAGAATGAGCAGTTCTTC
v_call: TRBV9; clone_size: .; d_call: TRBD2; j_call: TRBJ2-7; cdr3_aa: CASSAPAGAEQYF; cdr3_nt: TGTGCCAGCAGCGCCCCAGCGGGGGCCGAGCAGTACTTC
v_call: TRBV30; clone_size: once; d_call: .; j_call: TRBJ2-1; cdr3_aa: CAWSPTYNEQFF; cdr3_nt: TGTGCCTGGAGTCCGACTTATAATGAGCAGTTCTTC
v_call: TRBV5-1; clone_size: .; d_call: TRBD2; j_call: TRBJ2-3; cdr3_aa: CASRRESGVGTDTQYF; cdr3_nt: TGCGCCAGCCGGCGGGAGTCTGGTGTCGGCACAGATACGCAGTATTTT
v_call: TRBV19; clone_size: .; d_call: .; j_call: TRBJ1-2; cdr3_aa: CASSKAGRNYGYTF; cdr3_nt: TGTGCCAGTAGTAAGGCAGGCCGGAACTATGGCTACACCTTC
v_call: TRBV5-1; clone_size: .; d_call: .; j_call: TRBJ2-7; cdr3_aa: CASSLLGYEQYF; cdr3_nt: TGCGCCAGCAGCTTGCTAGGGTACGAGCAGTACTTC
v_call: TRBV6-1; clone_size: .; d_call: .; j_call: TRBJ1-1; cdr3_aa: CASSEKVNTEAFF; cdr3_nt: TGTGCCAGCAGTGAAAAGGTGAACACTGAAGCTTTCTTT
v_call: TRBV14; clone_size: .; d_call: .; j_call: TRBJ2-3; cdr3_aa: CASSQDLQGRTDTQYF; cdr3_nt: TGTGCCAGCAGCCAAGATCTGCAGGGTAGGACAGATACGCAGTATTTT
v_call: TRBV25-1; clone_size: few; d_call: .; j_call: TRBJ2-7; cdr3_aa: CASSGGESYEQYF; cdr3_nt: TGTGCCAGCAGTGGTGGAGAGTCCTACGAGCAGTACTTC